This T cell receptor (beta chain) came from a study of cytomegalovirus exposure and HLA in healthy donors. Germline V gene lookup returns CDR1 SGHNT and CDR2 YYREEE (reference sequence). The CDR3 has 15 residues. V was clipped by 0 bases and J by 6 bases, with 16 bases between them. A multiplex PCR was run with 60 Vbeta primers and 13 Jbeta primers. Sequencing was performed with immunoSEQ multiplex PCR; in TCRdb, only in-frame clones are kept and a portion is missing. The sample lists 200,000 or so clones, 70% to 80% occurring once. The receptor was isolated from a woman aged 30 to 39 in good health and CMV-seronegative. The sequenced sample consisted of PBMCs. The chain recombines TRBV5-4 with TRBJ2-7; D possibly corresponds to TRBD2 (7 bases). The CDR3 region is CASSLGVGGAVEQYF. Written as DNA, the CDR3 is TGTGCCAGCAGCTTGGGTGTTGGGGGGGCGGTCGAGCAGTACTTC.